The 24 T cell receptor beta chains below come from one sample, sequenced in a study of blood T cell repertoires in COVID-19. Using immunoSEQ multiplex PCR, the repertoire was profiled, and TCRdb retains in-frame clones only, with some absent. The table has roughly 87,000 clones, around 84% seen once. Sequencing input: peripheral blood. The receptors here all came from an older woman with acute or convalescent COVID-19.

The chain has TRBV5-1 and TRBJ2-2, with TRBD2 identical over 9 bases. Germline V gene lookup returns CDR1 SGHRS and CDR2 YFSETQ. The CDR3 totals 14 residues. V was pared by 10 bases and J by 7 bases, with 11 bases of the junction left unmatched. CDR3 in DNA: TGCGCCTCTGAGGCGGGGGGGCCGATCGGGGAGCTGTTTTTT. It codes for CASEAGGPIGELFF.

This chain joins TRBV6-2 or TRBV6-3 and TRBJ1-5; the D gene is possibly TRBD1 (5 bases). Germline V gene data show CDR1 as MNHEY and CDR2 as SVGEGT. The CDR3 is made up of 14 amino acids. Trimming pared 2 bases from V and 4 bases from J, leaving 9 bases between. The DNA for the CDR3 is TGTGCCAGCAGTTACGGGGGGAAAAATCAGCCCCAGCATTTT. It specifies CASSYGGKNQPQHF.

This chain links TRBV3-1 (or the pseudogene TRBV3-2) with TRBJ1-4; D is unresolved. Per the germline V gene, CDR1 is LGHDT and CDR2 is YNNKEL (reference sequence). V dropped 1 base and J dropped 7 bases, with 16 bases sitting between them. This CDR3 contains 16 residues. DNA for the CDR3: TGTGCCAGCAGCCAAGTAAGGAGTTTGATAGGTGAAAAACTGTTTTTT. Protein sequence: CASSQVRSLIGEKLFF.

V usage is TRBV5-4 and J usage is TRBJ2-7; 7 nucleotides align to TRBD1. The CDR3 is 14 residues long. Losses at the gene ends were 5 bases for V and 6 bases for J; bases not matched to a gene: 11. Germline values: CDR1 SGHNT, CDR2 YYREEE (reference sequence). The CDR3 reads CASSLQTGSGEQYF. CDR3 coding DNA: TGTGCCAGCAGTCTACAGACAGGGTCCGGCGAGCAGTACTTC.

The table lists this clone with a count of one. The rearrangement joins TRBV28 to TRBJ1-3; no definite D call. Trimming cost V 7 bases and J 2 bases, with 9 bases left between them. Germline assignment: CDR1 MDHEN and CDR2 SYDVKM. The CDR3 runs 13 residues. Here the CDR3 DNA reads TGTGCCAGCAATCGGGTCGCTGGAAACACCATATATTTT. Protein: CASNRVAGNTIYF. Full variable domain (outside the CDR3, taken from reference TRBV28 and TRBJ1-3): DVKVTQSSRYLVKRTGEKVFLECVQDMDHENMFWYRQDPGLGLRLIYFSYDVKMKEKGDIPEGYSVSREKKERFSLILESASTNQTSMYLCASNRVAGNTIYFGEGSWLTVV.

This chain connects TRBV28 to TRBJ1-6; D ambiguous. This CDR3 is 14 amino acids long. Looked up from germline, CDR1 is MDHEN and CDR2 is SYDVKM. Trimming removed 8 bases from V and 0 bases from J, with 8 bases in between. CDR3 sequence (DNA): TGTGCCAGCTTTACGAGCTCCTATAATTCACCCCTCCACTTT. Translated, it gives CASFTSSYNSPLHF.

This clone was counted a few times. V gene TRBV18 combines with J gene TRBJ1-5, with 7 bases that match TRBD1. This CDR3 contains 14 residues. Germline V gene lookup returns CDR1 KGHSH and CDR2 LQKENI. Trimming took 4 bases from V and 1 from J; bases not matched to a gene: 1. The CDR3 reads CASSQGASNQPQHF. For the CDR3, the DNA is TGTGCCAGCTCACAGGGGGCGAGCAATCAGCCCCAGCATTTT.

This chain connects TRBV28 to TRBJ1-4, with 9 nucleotides matching TRBD1. V dropped 5 bases and J dropped 10; count of bases not matched to a gene: 5. The germline CDR1 and CDR2 sequences are MDHEN and SYDVKM. The CDR3 runs to 13 residues. CDR3 in amino acids: CASSKGQGGKLFF. CDR3 coding DNA: TGTGCCAGCAGTAAGGGACAGGGAGGAAAACTGTTTTTT.

The genes are TRBV10-3 and TRBJ2-7; 7 bases match TRBD2. The V gene end was trimmed by 7 bases and the J gene end by 1 base; junction bases not matched to a gene: 4. The CDR3 covers 13 residues. Germline CDR1 ENHRY, CDR2 SYGVKD. Here the CDR3 reads CAINQGLSYEQYF. In nucleotides, the CDR3 is TGTGCCATCAACCAGGGACTATCCTACGAGCAGTACTTC.

This clone is a singleton in its sample. V usage is TRBV6-5 and J usage is TRBJ2-7; no reliable D call. The CDR3 length is 11 residues. Trimming stripped 7 bases from V and 4 bases from J, with 8 bases between. The germline V gene has CDR1 MNHEY and CDR2 SVGAGI. CDR3 nucleotide sequence: TGTGCCAGCACAGGTCTATACGAGCAGTACTTC. Residues: CASTGLYEQYF.

This chain joins TRBV13 and TRBJ2-3; TRBD1 aligns across 8 bases. Germline V lookup: CDR1 PRHDT, CDR2 FYEKMQ (reference sequence). This CDR3 region has 17 residues. The ends lost 4 bases at V and 0 bases at J; junction bases unmatched: 9. CDR3 amino acids: CASSSYRDRQSTDTQYF. The CDR3 DNA reads as TGTGCCAGCAGCTCGTACCGGGACAGGCAAAGCACAGATACGCAGTATTTT.

The chain is built from TRBV2 and TRBJ2-7; 12 bases are a match to TRBD2. The length of the CDR3 is 14 residues. Germline V gene lookup returns CDR1 SNHLY and CDR2 FYNNEI. V lost 5 bases and J lost 4; bases outside the gene matches: 3. The CDR3 sequence: CASSLTSGGYEQYF. The CDR3 nucleotides read TGTGCCAGCAGTCTCACTAGCGGGGGGTACGAGCAGTACTTC.

The chain has TRBV19 and TRBJ1-1, with 9 bases identical to TRBD1. The trim removed 5 bases at V and 5 bases at J, leaving 9 bases unmatched. The CDR3 consists of 15 residues. Germline values: CDR1 LNHDA, CDR2 SQIVND (reference sequence). CDR3 residues: CASSPQGQGRTEAFF. CDR3 bases: TGTGCCAGTAGTCCCCAGGGACAGGGTAGGACTGAAGCTTTCTTT.

The V gene is TRBV11-3, the J gene TRBJ2-5, with 8 positions matching TRBD2. From germline, CDR1 is SGHNT and CDR2 YENEEA. This CDR3 is built from 16 residues. The V gene end was trimmed by 6 bases and the J gene end by 5 bases; junction bases not matched to a gene: 14. The DNA for the CDR3 is TGTGCCAGCAGGGCACTAAGCGGGGGAGATTCCGAGACCCAGTACTTC. It specifies CASRALSGGDSETQYF.

The chain combines TRBV9 with TRBJ1-5; possibly TRBD1 for D (6 bases). CDR1 is SGDLS and CDR2 is YYNGEE in the germline V gene. V was trimmed by 3 bases and J by 2 bases, leaving 12 bases between them. The CDR3 is made up of 15 amino acids. The CDR3 DNA follows: TGTGCCAGCAGCGCAGGGGTTGTGGGCAATCAGCCCCAGCATTTT. Translation gives CASSAGVVGNQPQHF.

The chain uses TRBV2 and TRBJ2-2; TRBD1 matches at 10 bases. Germline lookup yields CDR1 SNHLY and CDR2 FYNNEI. The CDR3 consists of 16 residues. V gave up 3 bases and J gave up 8 bases; unmatched junction bases: 9. The CDR3 spells CASSDWDRGQSGELFF. The CDR3 DNA is TGTGCCAGCAGTGATTGGGACAGGGGCCAATCTGGGGAGCTGTTTTTT. The entire variable domain, with the rest obtained from reference TRBV2 and TRBJ2-2, is as follows: EPEVTQTPSHQVTQMGQEVILRCVPISNHLYFYWYRQILGQKVEFLVSFYNNEISEKSEIFDDQFSVERPDGSNFTLKIRSTKLEDSAMYFCASSDWDRGQSGELFFGEGSRLTVL.

The J gene is TRBJ1-3, the V gene TRBV25-1; D is undetermined. The CDR3 contains 15 residues. Trimming removed 1 base at V and 3 bases at J, with 10 bases between. Germline loops: CDR1 MGHDK, CDR2 SYGVNS. The CDR3 coding sequence is TGTGCCAGCAGTGAATGGGAGGTGGATGGAAACACCATATATTTT. Amino acid sequence: CASSEWEVDGNTIYF.

This chain links TRBV2 with TRBJ1-1; TRBD1 agrees at 9 bases. The CDR3 runs to 13 residues. The V gene's germline CDR1 is SNHLY and CDR2 FYNNEI. Trimming took 9 bases from V and 0 from J; bases not matched to a gene: 2. CDR3 protein: CARGDRVNTEAFF. The CDR3 DNA reads as TGTGCCAGAGGGGACAGGGTGAACACTGAAGCTTTCTTT. Filled out from reference TRBV2 and TRBJ1-1, the complete variable domain reads EPEVTQTPSHQVTQMGQEVILRCVPISNHLYFYWYRQILGQKVEFLVSFYNNEISEKSEIFDDQFSVERPDGSNFTLKIRSTKLEDSAMYFCARGDRVNTEAFFGQGTRLTVV.

The rearrangement uses TRBV6-4 and TRBJ2-3; perhaps TRBD2 as D (7 bases). Trimming removed 7 bases from V and 2 bases from J, with 16 bases in between. The CDR3 totals 15 residues. CDR1 is MRHNA and CDR2 is SNTAGT in the germline V gene. This CDR3 reads CASTNPGGPTDTQYF. CDR3 bases: TGTGCCAGCACCAACCCGGGGGGCCCCACAGATACGCAGTATTTT.

V and J are TRBV7-9 and TRBJ1-1; no firm D call. The CDR3 runs 16 residues. CDR1 SEHNR and CDR2 FQNEAQ come from the germline V gene (reference sequence). V was cut by 1 base and J by 0 bases, with 12 bases left in between. The CDR3 here is CASSLDTAVMNTEAFF. In DNA, the CDR3 is TGTGCCAGCAGCTTAGATACAGCCGTTATGAACACTGAAGCTTTCTTT.

V usage is TRBV7-2 and J usage is TRBJ2-3; 9 bases agree with TRBD1. V trimming: 4 bases; J trimming: 3 bases; junction bases outside the gene matches: 5. Germline V CDR1 and CDR2: SGHTA, FQGNSA. CDR3 length: 15 residues. CDR3 sequence: CASSYGTGFTDTQYF. The CDR3 nucleotides read TGTGCCAGCAGCTACGGGACAGGGTTTACAGATACGCAGTATTTT. Looking up the rest from reference TRBV7-2 and TRBJ2-3 gives the full variable domain: GAGVSQSPSNKVTEKGKDVELRCDPISGHTALYWYRQSLGQGLEFLIYFQGNSAPDKSGLPSDRFSAERTGGSVSTLTIQRTQQEDSAVYLCASSYGTGFTDTQYFGPGTRLTVL.

This chain uses TRBV25-1 with TRBJ1-2; TRBD1 agrees at 9 bases. The CDR3 sequence is 15 residues long. Germline CDR1 reads MGHDK; CDR2 reads SYGVNS. J was trimmed by 6 bases and V by 6 bases; bases with no gene match: 11. CDR3 in amino acids: CASSLLGTGPHGYTF. The CDR3 DNA reads as TGTGCCAGCAGCCTCCTCGGGACAGGGCCCCATGGCTACACCTTC.

The gene calls are TRBV7-6 and TRBJ1-1, with TRBD1 as a possible D gene (5 bases). V lost 4 bases and J lost 7, with 16 bases in between. The CDR3 covers 14 residues. The V gene's germline CDR1 is SGHVS and CDR2 FNYEAQ. CDR3 protein: CASSSPTGTGEAFF. Written as DNA, the CDR3 is TGTGCCAGCAGCTCACCCACTGGGACTGGTGAAGCTTTCTTT.

The rearrangement links TRBV5-4 to TRBJ2-7; D might be TRBD1 (6 bases). The V and J ends lost 4 bases and 4 bases respectively, with 15 bases between them. The CDR3 loop spans 14 amino acids. The germline gives CDR1 SGHNT, CDR2 YYREEE (reference sequence). This CDR3 reads CASSKTGQAYEQYF. CDR3 coding DNA: TGTGCCAGCAGCAAGACAGGCCAGGCATACGAGCAGTACTTC.